This note documents a single T cell receptor beta chain sequence. Data came from immunoSEQ multiplex PCR; TCRdb stores just in-frame clones and leaves some out. The sample contains 57,000 or so clones, over 60% of which appear only once. CDR1 and CDR2 (germline): SGHTA, FQGNSA. The CDR3 contains 16 residues. Between the trimmed V and J ends, which lost 1 base and 0 bases, there was a span of 9 bases. This entry belongs to a study of T cell responses to AZD1222 COVID-19 vaccine. The chain carries TRBV7-2 and TRBJ1-4, with D unresolved. The sequencing used peripheral blood, collected 28 days after the second AZD1222 dose. The origin of this receptor is an adult who received the AZD1222 COVID-19 vaccine. CDR3 sequence (DNA): TGTGCCAGCAGCTTAGTAGGGCCTGCAACTAATGAAAAACTGTTTTTT. Amino acid sequence: CASSLVGPATNEKLFF.